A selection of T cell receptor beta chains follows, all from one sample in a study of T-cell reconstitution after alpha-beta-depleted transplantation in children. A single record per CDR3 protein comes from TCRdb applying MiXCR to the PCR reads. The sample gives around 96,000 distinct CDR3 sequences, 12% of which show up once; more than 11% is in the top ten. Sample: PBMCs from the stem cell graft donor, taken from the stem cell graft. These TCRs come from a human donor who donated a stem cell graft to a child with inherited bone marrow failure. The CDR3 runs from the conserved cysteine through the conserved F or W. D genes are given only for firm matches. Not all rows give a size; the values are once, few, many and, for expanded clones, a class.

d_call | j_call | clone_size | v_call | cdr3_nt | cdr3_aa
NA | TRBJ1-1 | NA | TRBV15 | TGTGCCACCAGCAGAGATCAGGACACTGAAGCTTTCTTT | CATSRDQDTEAFF
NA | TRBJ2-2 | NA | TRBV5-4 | TGTGCCAGCAGCTTCGGGCCTCCGAACACCGGGGAGCTGTTTTTT | CASSFGPPNTGELFF
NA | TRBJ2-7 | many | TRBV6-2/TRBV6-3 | TGTGCCAGCAGTTACCTCTTCAATTCCTACGAGCAGTACTTC | CASSYLFNSYEQYF
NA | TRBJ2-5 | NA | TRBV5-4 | TGTGCCAGCAGCTTGGGTATGCTGGAGACCCAGTACTTC | CASSLGMLETQYF
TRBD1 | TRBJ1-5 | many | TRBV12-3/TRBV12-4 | TGTGCCAGCAGCTTTGGACAGGCCAATCAGCCCCAGCATTTT | CASSFGQANQPQHF
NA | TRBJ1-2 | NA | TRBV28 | TGTGCCAGCAGTTTGCAACCGGAGGATGGCTACACCTTC | CASSLQPEDGYTF
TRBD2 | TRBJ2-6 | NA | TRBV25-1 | TGTGCCAGCAGGGGCGGGAGCGGATTGTTTGGGGCCAACGTCCTGACTTTC | CASRGGSGLFGANVLTF
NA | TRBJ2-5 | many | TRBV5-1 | TGCGCCAGCAGCTTGTGGGGAGGAGAGACCCAGTACTTC | CASSLWGGETQYF
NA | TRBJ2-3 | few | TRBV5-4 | TGTGCCAGCAGCTTGGGCGTTGATACGCAGTATTTT | CASSLGVDTQYF
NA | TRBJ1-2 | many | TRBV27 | TGTGCCAGCAGTTTAAGAGGGTTCTATGGCTACACCTTC | CASSLRGFYGYTF
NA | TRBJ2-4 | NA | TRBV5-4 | TGTGCCAGCAGCGGCGTACAGGGTGACATTCAGTACTTC | CASSGVQGDIQYF
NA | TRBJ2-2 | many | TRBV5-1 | TGCGCCAGCAGCTGGACATTTTTTACTGCCGGGGAGCTGTTTTTT | CASSWTFFTAGELFF
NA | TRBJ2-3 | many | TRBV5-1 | TGCGCCAGCAGCTCTGGGAAACCCACAGATACGCAGTATTTT | CASSSGKPTDTQYF
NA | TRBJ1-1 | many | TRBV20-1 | TGCAGTGCTAGGGAGGCCCGAGCTTTCTTT | CSAREARAFF
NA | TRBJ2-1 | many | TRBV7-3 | TGTGCCAGCAGCTCCTCAGGCGCGGGGAGCTCCTACAATGAGCAGTTCTTC | CASSSSGAGSSYNEQFF
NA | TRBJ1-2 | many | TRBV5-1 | TGCGCCAGCAGCCCGGGGACGGTGGGCAATGGCTACACCTTC | CASSPGTVGNGYTF
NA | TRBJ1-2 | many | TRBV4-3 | TGCGCCAGCAGCCAAGTCGCACCAGGGCTTATATATGGCTACACCTTC | CASSQVAPGLIYGYTF
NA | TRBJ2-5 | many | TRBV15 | TGTGCCACCAGCGCCGGGGTAAGAAAGACCCAGTACTTC | CATSAGVRKTQYF